This T cell receptor (beta chain) appears in the sequencing data of a study of cytomegalovirus exposure and HLA in healthy donors. Broader study findings: It was around 160 TCR beta chains that were listed as cytomegalovirus-associated.

Assay used: immunoSEQ multiplex PCR; TCRdb lists only in-frame clones, some missing. The sample carries fewer than 350,000 clones, roughly 90% recorded once. Germline-derived CDR1 and CDR2 are MNHNY and SVGAGI (reference sequence). V was clipped by 0 bases and J by 10 bases; unmatched bases: 3. This CDR3 contains 12 residues. On this clone: The antigen is not known.

V gene TRBV6-6 combines with J gene TRBJ2-7; 7 bases agree with TRBD2. This sequence originates from a young woman in good health and CMV-seronegative. Specimen: PBMCs. The CDR3 loop is CASSYSMGLQYF. CDR3 DNA sequence: TGTGCCAGCAGTTACTCGATGGGACTACAGTACTTC.